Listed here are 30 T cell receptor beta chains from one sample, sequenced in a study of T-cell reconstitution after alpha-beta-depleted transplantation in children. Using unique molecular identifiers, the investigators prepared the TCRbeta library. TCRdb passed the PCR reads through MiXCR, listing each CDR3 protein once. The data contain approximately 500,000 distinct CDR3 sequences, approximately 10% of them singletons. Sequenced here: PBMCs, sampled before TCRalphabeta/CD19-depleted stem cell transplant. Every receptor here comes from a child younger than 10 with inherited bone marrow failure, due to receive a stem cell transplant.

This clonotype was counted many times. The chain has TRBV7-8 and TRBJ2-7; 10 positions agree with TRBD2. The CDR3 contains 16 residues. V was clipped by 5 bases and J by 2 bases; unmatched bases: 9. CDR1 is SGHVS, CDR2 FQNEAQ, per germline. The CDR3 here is CASSTISGRLTYEQYF. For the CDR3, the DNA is TGTGCCAGCAGCACTATTAGCGGGAGGCTCACCTACGAGCAGTACTTC.

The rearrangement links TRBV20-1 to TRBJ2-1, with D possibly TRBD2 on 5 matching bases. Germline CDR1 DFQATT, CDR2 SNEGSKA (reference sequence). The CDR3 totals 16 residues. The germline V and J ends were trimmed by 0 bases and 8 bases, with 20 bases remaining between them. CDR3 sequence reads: CSARDPLGLSIDEQFF. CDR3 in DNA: TGCAGTGCTAGAGATCCCCTAGGACTCTCCATTGATGAGCAGTTCTTC.

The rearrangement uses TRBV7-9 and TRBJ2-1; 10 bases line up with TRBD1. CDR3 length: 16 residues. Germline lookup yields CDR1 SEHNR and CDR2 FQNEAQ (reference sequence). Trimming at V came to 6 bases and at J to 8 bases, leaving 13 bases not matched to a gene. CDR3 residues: CASRFIPFGTGDEQFF. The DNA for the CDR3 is TGTGCCAGCAGGTTCATACCCTTCGGGACAGGGGATGAGCAGTTCTTC.

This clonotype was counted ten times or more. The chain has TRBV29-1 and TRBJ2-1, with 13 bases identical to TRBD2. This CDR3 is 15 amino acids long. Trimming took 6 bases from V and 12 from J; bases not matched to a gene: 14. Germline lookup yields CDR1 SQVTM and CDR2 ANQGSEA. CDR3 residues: CSVPGTSLAGGRQFF. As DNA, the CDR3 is TGCAGCGTCCCGGGTACCTCACTAGCGGGAGGGCGGCAGTTCTTC.

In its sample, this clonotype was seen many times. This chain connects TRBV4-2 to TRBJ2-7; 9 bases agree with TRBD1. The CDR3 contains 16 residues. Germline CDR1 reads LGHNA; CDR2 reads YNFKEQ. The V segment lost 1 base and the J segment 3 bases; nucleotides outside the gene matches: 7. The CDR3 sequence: CASSQARTGEDYEQYF. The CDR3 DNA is TGTGCCAGCAGCCAAGCGAGGACAGGGGAGGACTACGAGCAGTACTTC.

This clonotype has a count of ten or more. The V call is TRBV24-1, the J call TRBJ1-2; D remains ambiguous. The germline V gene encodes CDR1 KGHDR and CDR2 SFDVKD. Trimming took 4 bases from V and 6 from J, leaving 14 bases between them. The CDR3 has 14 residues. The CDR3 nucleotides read TGTGCCACCAGTGACCCTGACGATAGCAATGGCTACACCTTC. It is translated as CATSDPDDSNGYTF.

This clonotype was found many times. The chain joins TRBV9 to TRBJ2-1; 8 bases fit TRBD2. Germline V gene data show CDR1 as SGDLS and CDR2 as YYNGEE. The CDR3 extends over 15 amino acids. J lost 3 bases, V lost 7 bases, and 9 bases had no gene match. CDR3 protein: CASSGGRNLYNEQFF. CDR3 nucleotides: TGTGCCAGCTCGGGAGGGAGGAACCTCTACAATGAGCAGTTCTTC.

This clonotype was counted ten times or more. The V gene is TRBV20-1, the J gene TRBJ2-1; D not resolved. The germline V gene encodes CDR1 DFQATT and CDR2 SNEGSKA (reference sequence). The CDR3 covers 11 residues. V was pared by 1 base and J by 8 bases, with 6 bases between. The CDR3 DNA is TGCAGTGCTAGAGGGTACGATGAGCAGTTCTTC. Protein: CSARGYDEQFF.

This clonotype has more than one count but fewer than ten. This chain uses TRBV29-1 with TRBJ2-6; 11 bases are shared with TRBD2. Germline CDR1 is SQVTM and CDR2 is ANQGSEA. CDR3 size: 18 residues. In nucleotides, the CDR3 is TGCAGTCCCGGGACTAGCGGAGGGGGAACCTCTGGGGCCAACGTCCTGACTTTC. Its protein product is CSPGTSGGGTSGANVLTF.

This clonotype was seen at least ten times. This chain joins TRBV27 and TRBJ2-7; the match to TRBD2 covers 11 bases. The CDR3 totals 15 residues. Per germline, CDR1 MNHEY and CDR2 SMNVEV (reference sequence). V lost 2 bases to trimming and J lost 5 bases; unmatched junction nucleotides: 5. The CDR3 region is CASSLTSGRFDEQYF. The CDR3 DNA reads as TGTGCCAGCAGTTTAACTAGCGGGAGATTCGACGAGCAGTACTTC.

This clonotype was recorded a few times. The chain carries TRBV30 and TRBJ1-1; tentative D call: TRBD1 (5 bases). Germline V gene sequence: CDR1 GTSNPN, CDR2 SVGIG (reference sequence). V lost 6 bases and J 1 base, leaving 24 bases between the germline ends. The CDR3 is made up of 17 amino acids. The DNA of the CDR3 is TGTGCCTGTGTGAAGGGGACCGCGTCCCTTTCGAACACTGAAGCTTTCTTT. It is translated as CACVKGTASLSNTEAFF.

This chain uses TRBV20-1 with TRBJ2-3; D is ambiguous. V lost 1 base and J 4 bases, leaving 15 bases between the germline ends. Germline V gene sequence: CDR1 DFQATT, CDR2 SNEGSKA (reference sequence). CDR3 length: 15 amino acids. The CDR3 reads CSARARQSLADTQYF. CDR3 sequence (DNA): TGCAGTGCTAGAGCAAGGCAGTCATTGGCAGATACGCAGTATTTT.

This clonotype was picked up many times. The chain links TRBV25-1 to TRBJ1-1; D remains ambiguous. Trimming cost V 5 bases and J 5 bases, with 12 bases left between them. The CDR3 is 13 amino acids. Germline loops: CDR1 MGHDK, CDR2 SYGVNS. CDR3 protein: CASSQTEGTEAFF. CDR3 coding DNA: TGTGCCAGCAGTCAGACTGAGGGTACTGAAGCTTTCTTT.

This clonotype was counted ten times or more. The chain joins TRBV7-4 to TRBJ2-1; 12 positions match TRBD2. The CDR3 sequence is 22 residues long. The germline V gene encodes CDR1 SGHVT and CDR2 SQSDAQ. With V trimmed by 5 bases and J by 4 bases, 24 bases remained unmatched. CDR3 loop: CASSRWPRTGRTSGKIYNEQFF. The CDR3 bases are TGTGCCAGCAGCAGGTGGCCTCGGACAGGGAGGACTAGCGGGAAGATTTACAATGAGCAGTTCTTC.

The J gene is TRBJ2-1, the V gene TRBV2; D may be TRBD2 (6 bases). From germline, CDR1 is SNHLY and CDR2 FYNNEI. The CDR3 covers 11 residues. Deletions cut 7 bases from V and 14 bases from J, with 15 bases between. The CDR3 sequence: CASTVREMEFF. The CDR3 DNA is TGTGCCAGCACGGTCCGGGAGATGGAGTTCTTC.

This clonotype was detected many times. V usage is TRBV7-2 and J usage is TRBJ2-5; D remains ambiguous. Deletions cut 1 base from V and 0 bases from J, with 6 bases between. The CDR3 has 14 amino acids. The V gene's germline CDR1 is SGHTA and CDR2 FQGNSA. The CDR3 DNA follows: TGTGCCAGCAGCTTAGACAGCTACCAAGAGACCCAGTACTTC. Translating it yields CASSLDSYQETQYF.

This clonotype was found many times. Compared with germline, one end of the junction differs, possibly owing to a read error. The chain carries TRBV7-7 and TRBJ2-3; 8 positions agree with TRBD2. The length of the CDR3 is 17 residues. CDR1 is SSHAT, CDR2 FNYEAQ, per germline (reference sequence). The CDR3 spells CASSLGHSGISTDTQYF. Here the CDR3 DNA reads TGTGCTAGCAGCTTAGGTCATAGCGGGATATCTACAGATACGCAGTATTTT.

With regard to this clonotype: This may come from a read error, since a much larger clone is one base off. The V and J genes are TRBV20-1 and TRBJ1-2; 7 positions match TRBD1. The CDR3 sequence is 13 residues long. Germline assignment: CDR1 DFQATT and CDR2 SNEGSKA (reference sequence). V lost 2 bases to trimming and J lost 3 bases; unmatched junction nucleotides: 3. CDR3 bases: TGCAGTGCTAGACAGGGGGGAGACTATGGCTACACCTTC. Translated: CSARQGGDYGYTF.

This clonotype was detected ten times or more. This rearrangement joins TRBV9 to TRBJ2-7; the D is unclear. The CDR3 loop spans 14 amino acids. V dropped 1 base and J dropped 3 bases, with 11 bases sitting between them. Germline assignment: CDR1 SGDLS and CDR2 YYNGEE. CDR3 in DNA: TGTGCCAGCAGCGTAAGTCCCCAAGACTACGAGCAGTACTTC. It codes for CASSVSPQDYEQYF.

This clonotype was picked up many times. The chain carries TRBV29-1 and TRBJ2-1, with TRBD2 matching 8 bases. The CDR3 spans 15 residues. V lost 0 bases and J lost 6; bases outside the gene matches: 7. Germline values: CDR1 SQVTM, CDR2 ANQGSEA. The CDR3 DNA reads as TGCAGCGTTGAAGATCACGACGGGGGGGGCAATGAGCAGTTCTTC. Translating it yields CSVEDHDGGGNEQFF.

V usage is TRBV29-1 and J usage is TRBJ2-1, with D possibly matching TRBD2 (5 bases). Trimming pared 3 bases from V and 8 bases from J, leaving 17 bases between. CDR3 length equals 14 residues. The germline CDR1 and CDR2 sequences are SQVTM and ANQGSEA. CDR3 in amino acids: CSVDFVRPADEQFF. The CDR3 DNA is TGCAGCGTTGATTTTGTGCGGCCAGCGGATGAGCAGTTCTTC.

This CDR3 reads CASPLVKSGNTIYF. Written as DNA, the CDR3 is TGTGCCAGCCCGCTCGTGAAGTCTGGAAACACCATATATTTT. The genes are TRBV6-2 or TRBV6-3 and TRBJ1-3; D is ambiguous. V was pared by 8 bases and J by 1 base, with 12 bases between. Per germline, CDR1 MNHEY and CDR2 SVGEGT. CDR3 length: 14 residues.

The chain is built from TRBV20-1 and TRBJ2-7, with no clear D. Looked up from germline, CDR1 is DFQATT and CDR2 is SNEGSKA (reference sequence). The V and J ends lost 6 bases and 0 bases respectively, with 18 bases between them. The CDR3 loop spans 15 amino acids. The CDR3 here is CSARARAPFSYEQYF. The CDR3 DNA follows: TGCAGTGCCCGGGCGAGAGCTCCATTCTCCTACGAGCAGTACTTC.

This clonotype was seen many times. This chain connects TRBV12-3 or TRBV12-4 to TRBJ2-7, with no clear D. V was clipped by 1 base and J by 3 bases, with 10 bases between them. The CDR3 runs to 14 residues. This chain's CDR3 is CASSLEGSYYEQYF. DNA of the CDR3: TGTGCCAGCAGTTTAGAGGGTTCGTACTACGAGCAGTACTTC.

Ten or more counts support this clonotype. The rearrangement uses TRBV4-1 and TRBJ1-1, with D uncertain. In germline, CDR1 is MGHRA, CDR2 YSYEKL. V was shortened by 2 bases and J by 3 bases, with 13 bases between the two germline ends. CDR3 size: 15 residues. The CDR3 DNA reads TGCGCCAGCAGCCAATCCAAAGGGAGGGACACTGAAGCTTTCTTT. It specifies CASSQSKGRDTEAFF.

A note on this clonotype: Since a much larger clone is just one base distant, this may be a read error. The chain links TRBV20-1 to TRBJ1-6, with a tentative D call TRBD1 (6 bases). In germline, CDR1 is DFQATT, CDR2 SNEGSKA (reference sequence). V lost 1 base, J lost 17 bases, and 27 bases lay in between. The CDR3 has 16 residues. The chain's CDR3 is CSARAGQRSSNSSIHF. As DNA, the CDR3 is TGCAGTGCTAGAGCTGGACAGCGCTCCTCTAATTCATCAATCCACTTT.

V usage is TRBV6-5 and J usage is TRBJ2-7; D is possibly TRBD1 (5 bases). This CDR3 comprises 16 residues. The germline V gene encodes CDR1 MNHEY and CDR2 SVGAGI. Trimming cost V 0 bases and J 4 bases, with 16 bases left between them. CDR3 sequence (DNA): TGTGCCAGCAGTTACTCGATTGTGCCAGGGATGTACGAGCAGTACTTC. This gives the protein CASSYSIVPGMYEQYF.

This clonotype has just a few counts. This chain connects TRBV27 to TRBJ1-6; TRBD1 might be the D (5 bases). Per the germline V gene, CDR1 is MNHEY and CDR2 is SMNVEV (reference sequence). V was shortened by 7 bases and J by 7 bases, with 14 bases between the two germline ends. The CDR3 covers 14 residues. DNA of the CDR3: TGTGCCAGCACCCATACGGGGGGAAATTCACCCCTCCACTTT. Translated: CASTHTGGNSPLHF.

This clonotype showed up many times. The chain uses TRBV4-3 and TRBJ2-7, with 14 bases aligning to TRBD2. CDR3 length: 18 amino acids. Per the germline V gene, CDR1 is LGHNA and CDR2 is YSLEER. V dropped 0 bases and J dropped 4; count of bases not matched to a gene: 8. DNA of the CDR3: TGCGCCAGCAGCCAAGACCTGGGACTAGCGGGAGAAGCGTACGAGCAGTACTTC. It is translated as CASSQDLGLAGEAYEQYF.

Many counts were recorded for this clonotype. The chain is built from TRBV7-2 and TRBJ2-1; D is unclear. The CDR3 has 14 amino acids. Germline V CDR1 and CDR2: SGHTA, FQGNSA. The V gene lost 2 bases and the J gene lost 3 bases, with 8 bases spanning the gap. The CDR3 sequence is CASSLLSLYNEQFF. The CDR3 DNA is TGTGCCAGCAGCTTACTTTCCCTCTACAATGAGCAGTTCTTC.